Here is one T cell receptor (beta chain) with its context. As handled by the study authors: Estimation of nucleated cell counts relied on the amplification of reference gene primers. Clones were sequenced by immunoSEQ multiplex PCR, and TCRdb holds only the in-frame ones, with some missing. V and J calls and clone size are as listed in that table; D and trimming were resolved from the DNA. The sample lists 160,000 or so clones, approximately 88% seen once, with less than 8.5% in the top ten. The CDR3 covers 15 residues. The J segment lost 8 bases and the V segment lost 5 bases, leaving 10 bases of the junction unmatched. Germline CDR1 reads SGHNT; CDR2 reads YENEEA. The entry originates in a study of blood T cell repertoires in COVID-19. For the study at large: Researchers got acute and convalescent COVID-19 samples from the United States, Italy and Spain. Nucleic acid was either cDNA or gDNA, and it came from T cells, B-cell-depleted T cells, or PBMCs.

All enrollees were about 18 to 89 years old and from 20 to 25 US areas. Source material: PBMCs or T cells enriched from blood (not recorded which). This chain joins TRBV11-3 and TRBJ1-4, with TRBD1 matching 8 bases. The sequence was collected from a woman between 50 and 59 years old who had recovered from COVID-19. CDR3 sequence: CASSIKTGAPEKLFF. The CDR3 bases are TGTGCCAGCAGCATTAAGACAGGGGCGCCCGAAAAACTGTTTTTT.